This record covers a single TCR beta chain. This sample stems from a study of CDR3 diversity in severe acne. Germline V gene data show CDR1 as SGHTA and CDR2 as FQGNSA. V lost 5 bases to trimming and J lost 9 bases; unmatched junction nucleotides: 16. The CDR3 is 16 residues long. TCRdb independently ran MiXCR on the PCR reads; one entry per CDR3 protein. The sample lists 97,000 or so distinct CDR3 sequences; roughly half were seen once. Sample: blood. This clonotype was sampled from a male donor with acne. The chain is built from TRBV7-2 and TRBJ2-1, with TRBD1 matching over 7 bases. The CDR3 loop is CASSPDGTVIEAEQFF. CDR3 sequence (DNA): TGTGCCAGCAGCCCAGACGGGACAGTCATAGAGGCTGAGCAGTTCTTC.